This T cell receptor (beta chain) was sequenced in a study of blood T cell repertoires in COVID-19. Turning to the study itself: From the United States, Italy and Spain came samples of acute and convalescent COVID-19.

From germline, CDR1 is LNHDA and CDR2 SQIVND (reference sequence). This CDR3 spans 17 amino acids. V was pared by 5 bases and J by 7 bases, with 14 bases of the junction left unmatched. Original data processing: Reference gene primer amplification yielded estimated nucleated cell counts. Sequencing used immunoSEQ multiplex PCR; TCRdb keeps in-frame clones, though not all of them. V and J calls and clone size are those listed in that table; D and trimming were worked out from the DNA. The table has some 97,000 clones, over 75% seen once; the top ten hold roughly 6.5%. Sequenced sample: peripheral blood. This chain joins TRBV19 and TRBJ1-4; TRBD1 matches 9 bases. The sequence derives from a woman aged 55-69 years with acute or convalescent COVID-19. The DNA of the CDR3 is TGTGCCAGTAGTCCCTGGACAGGGGAGAAACTCGGTGAAAAACTGTTTTTT. The encoded protein is CASSPWTGEKLGEKLFF. The variable domain in full, completed from reference TRBV19 and TRBJ1-4, reads DGGITQSPKYLFRKEGQNVTLSCEQNLNHDAMYWYRQDPGQGLRLIYYSQIVNDFQKGDIAEGYSVSREKKESFPLTVTSAQKNPTAFYLCASSPWTGEKLGEKLFFGSGTQLSVL.